Listed below are T cell receptor beta chains from one sample, sequenced in a study of T cell changes during pregnancy in multiple sclerosis. Sequencing used immunoSEQ multiplex PCR; TCRdb keeps in-frame clones, though not all of them. The profile shows 60,000 or so clones, about 90% of them singletons. The sequencing used peripheral blood, collected in the second trimester of pregnancy. The receptors stem from a female donor in good health, enrolled as a control in a pregnancy study. Each CDR3 is given with its conserved first and last residue. The order of the fields is clone size, D gene, J gene, V gene, CDR3 DNA, CDR3 protein. A D gene is named only where the DNA matches it firmly. Expanded clones are given a class, and other clones once, few, many or no size at all.

size: .
D: TRBD1
J: TRBJ2-2
V: TRBV28
DNA: TGTGCCAGCAGCCCAGGGACAGGGGATGTCGGGGAGCTGTTTTTT
CDR3: CASSPGTGDVGELFF

size: .
D: .
J: TRBJ2-7
V: TRBV10-3
DNA: TGTGCCATCAGTGAGTCTGCTGGGGGAGTGGGGGGCGAGCAGTACTTC
CDR3: CAISESAGGVGGEQYF

size: .
D: TRBD2
J: TRBJ2-1
V: TRBV28
DNA: TGTGCTCAGAGCGGGAGGCAATCCTACAATGAGCAGTTCTTC
CDR3: CAQSGRQSYNEQFF

size: few
D: .
J: TRBJ1-1
V: TRBV7-8
DNA: TGTGCCAGCAGCAGAGCAGGGGCCTCGAACACTGAAGCTTTCTTT
CDR3: CASSRAGASNTEAFF

size: .
D: TRBD2
J: TRBJ2-2
V: TRBV5-1
DNA: TGCGCCAGCAGCCCGGGACTAGCGGGAGTCGGCACCGGGGAGCTGTTTTTT
CDR3: CASSPGLAGVGTGELFF

size: .
D: TRBD2
J: TRBJ2-5
V: TRBV27
DNA: TGTGCCAGCAGTTTATTACTAGCGGGAGGTCCTGAGACCCAGTACTTC
CDR3: CASSLLLAGGPETQYF

size: .
D: TRBD1
J: TRBJ1-4
V: TRBV6-1
DNA: TGTGCCAGCATGAGAGGACAGGGAGCCAAGATTTTT
CDR3: CASMRGQGAKIF

size: .
D: .
J: TRBJ2-5
V: TRBV18
DNA: TGTGCCAGCTCACCGGGTAGGGAGGAGACCCAGTACTTC
CDR3: CASSPGREETQYF

size: .
D: .
J: TRBJ2-3
V: TRBV7-6
DNA: TGTGCCAGCAGCTTAGTAGCAGGGGCTAGCACAGATACGCAGTATTTT
CDR3: CASSLVAGASTDTQYF

size: once
D: TRBD1
J: TRBJ1-5
V: TRBV25-1
DNA: TGTGCCAGCAGTAATGACAGGGGCAATCAGCCCCAGCATTTT
CDR3: CASSNDRGNQPQHF

size: .
D: .
J: TRBJ2-2
V: TRBV7-6
DNA: TGTGCCAGCACCACAGGGAAACCAAACACCGGGGAGCTGTTTTTT
CDR3: CASTTGKPNTGELFF

size: few
D: .
J: TRBJ1-1
V: TRBV6-5
DNA: TGTGCCAGCAGTTACGGTCAGAAAGCTTTCTTT
CDR3: CASSYGQKAFF

size: .
D: .
J: TRBJ2-7
V: TRBV14
DNA: TGTGCCAGCAGCCAAAGCACAGGGATCCCCATTATGGAATACGAGCAGTACTTC
CDR3: CASSQSTGIPIMEYEQYF

size: .
D: .
J: TRBJ2-1
V: TRBV20-1
DNA: TGCAGTGCCCTCTACAATGAGCAGTTCTTC
CDR3: CSALYNEQFF

size: .
D: .
J: TRBJ1-1
V: TRBV10-1
DNA: TGCGCCAGCAGTGAGTCGAGAGAGGACACTGAAGCTTTCTTT
CDR3: CASSESREDTEAFF

size: .
D: TRBD2
J: TRBJ2-7
V: TRBV7-3
DNA: TGTGCCAGCAGCTTATACGGGGGGGCCGGCTACGAGCAGTACTTC
CDR3: CASSLYGGAGYEQYF

size: .
D: TRBD2
J: TRBJ2-2
V: TRBV7-2
DNA: TGTGCCAGCAGCCAACGACTAGCGGGGAACACCGGGGAGCTGTTTTTT
CDR3: CASSQRLAGNTGELFF

size: .
D: .
J: TRBJ2-5
V: TRBV5-1
DNA: TGCGCCAGCAGCTACTCAGGGCCAGAGACCCAGTACTTC
CDR3: CASSYSGPETQYF

size: .
D: TRBD1
J: TRBJ2-3
V: TRBV6-4
DNA: TGTGCCAGCAGTGACTCGACAGGGGGCGCAGATACGCAGTATTTT
CDR3: CASSDSTGGADTQYF

size: .
D: .
J: TRBJ1-5
V: TRBV27
DNA: TGTGCCAGCAGGACTTACAGGGTCAATCAGCCCCAGCATTTT
CDR3: CASRTYRVNQPQHF

size: .
D: TRBD2
J: TRBJ2-7
V: TRBV7-9
DNA: TGTGCCAGCATCCTACACACTACGCTAGCGGGAGCCCGGGGGGAGCAGTACTTC
CDR3: CASILHTTLAGARGEQYF

size: .
D: .
J: TRBJ1-2
V: TRBV7-9
DNA: TGTGCCAGCAGCCCCGGTGCAGGCTCCTATGGCTACACCTTC
CDR3: CASSPGAGSYGYTF

size: .
D: .
J: TRBJ1-2
V: TRBV7-9
DNA: TGTGCCAGCAGCTTAGGGCAGGGGTATGGCTACACCTTC
CDR3: CASSLGQGYGYTF

size: .
D: .
J: TRBJ1-3
V: TRBV10-3
DNA: TGTGCCATCAGTGAGTCCGTACTCGGGAACACCATATATTTT
CDR3: CAISESVLGNTIYF

size: .
D: TRBD2
J: TRBJ2-5
V: TRBV5-4
DNA: TGTGCCAGCAGCTTTTGGGCTAGCGGGGCTGAATACCAAGAGACCCAGTACTTC
CDR3: CASSFWASGAEYQETQYF

size: .
D: TRBD2
J: TRBJ2-7
V: TRBV11-2
DNA: TGTGCCAGCAGCCAGGTAGCGGGGGGGTACGAGCAGTACTTC
CDR3: CASSQVAGGYEQYF

size: once
D: TRBD2
J: TRBJ2-3
V: TRBV5-4
DNA: TGTGCCAGCAGCCCCCCACCACTAGCGGGAGGAGGGGGGGATACGCAGTATTTT
CDR3: CASSPPPLAGGGGDTQYF

size: few
D: .
J: TRBJ1-1
V: TRBV5-1
DNA: TGCGCCAGCAGCCCGGACAGTTGGGGAGCTTTCTTT
CDR3: CASSPDSWGAFF

size: .
D: TRBD1
J: TRBJ2-1
V: TRBV10-2
DNA: TGCGCCAGCAGGAGGGACAGAGGGTACAATGAGCAGTTCTTC
CDR3: CASRRDRGYNEQFF

size: .
D: .
J: TRBJ1-1
V: TRBV27
DNA: TGTGCCAGCAGTCCCTACGGGGGAATGAACACTGAAGCTTTCTTT
CDR3: CASSPYGGMNTEAFF

size: once
D: .
J: TRBJ1-5
V: TRBV6-5
DNA: TGTGCCACCGTCCGTAGGAGGCGGAACCAGCCCCAGCATTTT
CDR3: CATVRRRRNQPQHF

size: .
D: TRBD2
J: TRBJ2-1
V: TRBV27
DNA: TGTGCCAGCAAGTTGCGTATCGGACTAGCGACAGGTAATGAGCAGTTCTTC
CDR3: CASKLRIGLATGNEQFF

size: few
D: .
J: TRBJ2-2
V: TRBV27
DNA: TGTGCCAGCAGTTTCGCGGGAAGCACCGGGGAGCTGTTTTTT
CDR3: CASSFAGSTGELFF

size: .
D: TRBD1
J: TRBJ1-6
V: TRBV6-1
DNA: TGTGCCAGCAGCCCTGGACAGGGCAATTCACCCCTCCACTTT
CDR3: CASSPGQGNSPLHF

size: .
D: .
J: TRBJ2-3
V: TRBV7-3
DNA: TGTGCCAGCAGCTGGCGGGGCTCCTCTAGCACAGATACGCAGTATTTT
CDR3: CASSWRGSSSTDTQYF

size: .
D: .
J: TRBJ2-7
V: TRBV5-4
DNA: TGTGCCAGCAGCTTAGAGGGCCAGTCCTACGAGCAGTACTTC
CDR3: CASSLEGQSYEQYF

size: .
D: TRBD1
J: TRBJ1-1
V: TRBV5-4
DNA: TGTGCCAGCAGCTTGGAGACAGGGGGCGACACTGAAGCTTTCTTT
CDR3: CASSLETGGDTEAFF

size: .
D: .
J: TRBJ1-2
V: TRBV5-6
DNA: TGTGCCAGCAGCGTAGAAGTGGGCGAGAACTATGGCTACACCTTC
CDR3: CASSVEVGENYGYTF

size: .
D: .
J: TRBJ1-4
V: TRBV18
DNA: TGTGCCAGCTCACCGACGTCAGGTTCAACTAATGAAAAACTGTTTTTT
CDR3: CASSPTSGSTNEKLFF

size: .
D: TRBD2
J: TRBJ2-1
V: TRBV11-3
DNA: TGTGCCAGCAGCTCAAACAAGCTAGCGGGAGTGGGAGTAGATGAGCAGTTCTTC
CDR3: CASSSNKLAGVGVDEQFF

size: .
D: .
J: TRBJ2-7
V: TRBV6-5
DNA: TGTGCCAGCAGTTACTCGCATTCGGGGAAATCCTACGAGCAGTACTTC
CDR3: CASSYSHSGKSYEQYF

size: .
D: TRBD2
J: TRBJ2-6
V: TRBV27
DNA: TGTGCCAGCAGTCCTCGGGGGGTTGGGGCCAACGTCCTGACTTTC
CDR3: CASSPRGVGANVLTF

size: once
D: TRBD1
J: TRBJ2-5
V: TRBV10-3
DNA: TGTGCCATCAGTGCAAGACAGGGCGGTGAGGAGACCCAGTACTTC
CDR3: CAISARQGGEETQYF

size: once
D: .
J: TRBJ1-4
V: TRBV27
DNA: TGTGCCAGCAGTCGACGGGAGGAGGAAAAACTGTTTTTT
CDR3: CASSRREEEKLFF

size: .
D: .
J: TRBJ2-1
V: TRBV11-2
DNA: TGTGCCAGCAGCTTGGGCCTAGCTTCCTACAATGAGCAGTTCTTC
CDR3: CASSLGLASYNEQFF

size: .
D: TRBD1
J: TRBJ2-7
V: TRBV7-2
DNA: TGTGCCAGCAGCCCTTACAGGGGCTACGAGCAGTACTTC
CDR3: CASSPYRGYEQYF

size: .
D: .
J: TRBJ1-2
V: TRBV9
DNA: TGTGCCAGCAGCTTGCGAGTCGGGTCCTATGGCTACACCTTC
CDR3: CASSLRVGSYGYTF

size: .
D: .
J: TRBJ1-1
V: TRBV5-4
DNA: TGTGCCAGCAGTGTGACAGCTATGAACACTGAAGCTTTCTTT
CDR3: CASSVTAMNTEAFF

size: .
D: .
J: TRBJ2-2
V: TRBV2
DNA: TGTGCCAGCAGTTGGGACAATGCGGACACCGGGGAGCTGTTTTTT
CDR3: CASSWDNADTGELFF

size: .
D: TRBD2
J: TRBJ2-5
V: TRBV6-5
DNA: TGTGCCAGCAGTTACTGGCTAGCGGGGACCCAAGAGACCCAGTACTTC
CDR3: CASSYWLAGTQETQYF

size: .
D: TRBD2
J: TRBJ2-2
V: TRBV5-4
DNA: TGTGCCAGCAGCTTAGGGCGGGGGTACACCGGGGAGCTGTTTTTT
CDR3: CASSLGRGYTGELFF

size: .
D: .
J: TRBJ1-4
V: TRBV2
DNA: TGTGCCAGCAGTGAGGGTCAGGGGACTGAAAAACTGTTTTTT
CDR3: CASSEGQGTEKLFF

size: .
D: TRBD2
J: TRBJ2-7
V: TRBV7-6
DNA: TGTGCCAGCAGCTCTGGGGGGGGGATCTACGAGCAGTACTTC
CDR3: CASSSGGGIYEQYF

size: .
D: TRBD2
J: TRBJ2-1
V: TRBV27
DNA: TGTGCATGTAGCGGGAGGGCCGAGTCTGGTGAGCAGTTCTTC
CDR3: CACSGRAESGEQFF